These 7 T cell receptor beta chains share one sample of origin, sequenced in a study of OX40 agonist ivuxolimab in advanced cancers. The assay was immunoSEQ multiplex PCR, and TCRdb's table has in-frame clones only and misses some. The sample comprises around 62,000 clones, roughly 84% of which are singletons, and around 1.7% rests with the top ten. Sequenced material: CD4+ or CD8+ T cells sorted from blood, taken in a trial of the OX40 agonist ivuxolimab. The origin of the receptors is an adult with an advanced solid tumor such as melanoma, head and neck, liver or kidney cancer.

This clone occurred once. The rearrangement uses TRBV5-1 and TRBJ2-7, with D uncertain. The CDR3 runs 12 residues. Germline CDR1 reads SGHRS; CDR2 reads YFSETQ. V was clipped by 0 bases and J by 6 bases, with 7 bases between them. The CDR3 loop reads CASSLEQREQYF. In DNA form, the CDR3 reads TGCGCCAGCAGCTTGGAACAGCGCGAGCAGTACTTC. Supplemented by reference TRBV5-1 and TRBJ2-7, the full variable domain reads KAGVTQTPRYLIKTRGQQVTLSCSPISGHRSVSWYQQTPGQGLQFLFEYFSETQRNKGNFPGRFSGRQFSNSRSEMNVSTLELGDSALYLCASSLEQREQYFGPGTRLTVT.

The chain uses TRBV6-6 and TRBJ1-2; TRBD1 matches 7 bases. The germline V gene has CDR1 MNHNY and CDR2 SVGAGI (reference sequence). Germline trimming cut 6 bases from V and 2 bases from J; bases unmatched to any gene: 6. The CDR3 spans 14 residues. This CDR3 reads CASRTPTGNYGYTF. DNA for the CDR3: TGTGCCAGCAGGACCCCGACAGGGAACTATGGCTACACCTTC.

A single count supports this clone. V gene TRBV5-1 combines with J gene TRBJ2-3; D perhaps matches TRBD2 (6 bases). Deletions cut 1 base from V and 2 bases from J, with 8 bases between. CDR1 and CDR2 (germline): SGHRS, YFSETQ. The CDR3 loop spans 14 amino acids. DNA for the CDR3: TGCGCCAGCAGCTTGCCGGGAGTCACAGATACGCAGTATTTT. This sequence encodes CASSLPGVTDTQYF.

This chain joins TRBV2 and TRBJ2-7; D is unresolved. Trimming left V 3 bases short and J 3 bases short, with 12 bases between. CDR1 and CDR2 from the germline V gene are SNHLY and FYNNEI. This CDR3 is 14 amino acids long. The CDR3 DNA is TGTGCCAGCAGTGACCCGGACGGCCGCTACGAGCAGTACTTC. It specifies CASSDPDGRYEQYF.

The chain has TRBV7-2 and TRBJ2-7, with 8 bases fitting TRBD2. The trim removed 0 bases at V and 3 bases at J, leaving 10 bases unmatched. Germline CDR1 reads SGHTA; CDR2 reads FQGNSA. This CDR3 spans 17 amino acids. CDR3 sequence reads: CASSLAASGRSLYEQYF. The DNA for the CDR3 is TGTGCCAGCAGCTTAGCGGCTAGCGGGCGGTCCCTCTACGAGCAGTACTTC.

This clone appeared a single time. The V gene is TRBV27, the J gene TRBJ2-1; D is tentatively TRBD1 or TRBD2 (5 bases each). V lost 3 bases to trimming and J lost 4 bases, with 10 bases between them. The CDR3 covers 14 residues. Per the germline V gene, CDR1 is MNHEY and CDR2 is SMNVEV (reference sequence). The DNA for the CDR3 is TGTGCCAGCAGTTTTCGGGGCGGTTACAATGAGCAGTTCTTC. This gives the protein CASSFRGGYNEQFF.

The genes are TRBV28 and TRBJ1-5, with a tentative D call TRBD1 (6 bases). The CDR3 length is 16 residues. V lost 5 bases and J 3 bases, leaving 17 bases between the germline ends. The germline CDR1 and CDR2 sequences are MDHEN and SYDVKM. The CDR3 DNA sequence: TGTGCCAGCAGTATCCGGGGGAGGGGGGCCAATCAGCCCCAGCATTTT. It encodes CASSIRGRGANQPQHF.